What follows are 25 T cell receptor beta chains derived from one specimen sequenced in a study of T cell changes during pregnancy in multiple sclerosis. The data were produced by immunoSEQ multiplex PCR, yet TCRdb's version contains in-frame clones alone and is incomplete. Here the sample spans 35,000 to 50,000 clones, almost 90% being singletons. Source: peripheral blood, taken in the second trimester of pregnancy. Receptors were obtained from a female donor in good health, enrolled as a control in a pregnancy study.

The V and J genes are TRBV19 and TRBJ1-1; weak D call: TRBD1 (5 bases). This CDR3 contains 12 residues. Germline V gene lookup returns CDR1 LNHDA and CDR2 SQIVND (reference sequence). V lost 8 bases to trimming and J lost 0 bases, with 7 bases between them. CDR3 sequence reads: CASGHLNTEAFF. The CDR3 bases are TGTGCCAGTGGACACCTGAACACTGAAGCTTTCTTT.

The chain links TRBV7-2 to TRBJ1-2, with D unresolved. The germline V gene encodes CDR1 SGHTA and CDR2 FQGNSA. With 9 bases removed from V and 0 bases from J, the gap between germline ends came to 14 bases. The CDR3 consists of 14 residues. The DNA of the CDR3 is TGTGCCAGGTGCACGCGGAACGCTAACTATGGCTACACCTTC. Residues: CARCTRNANYGYTF.

This clone showed up just once. V usage is TRBV27 and J usage is TRBJ2-3; unclear D gene. Germline V gene sequence: CDR1 MNHEY, CDR2 SMNVEV (reference sequence). The CDR3 is made up of 13 amino acids. Trimming removed 9 bases at V and 2 bases at J, with 12 bases between. CDR3 bases: TGTGCCAGTTCGACGTGGGCCACAGATACGCAGTATTTT. Translating gives CASSTWATDTQYF.

This clone was seen a single time. The chain combines TRBV5-1 with TRBJ2-1, with 7 bases that match TRBD1. Germline V gene sequence: CDR1 SGHRS, CDR2 YFSETQ. The CDR3 runs to 16 residues. V gave up 4 bases and J gave up 6 bases; unmatched junction bases: 13. This chain's CDR3 is CASSTYDRVSSNEQFF. CDR3 sequence (DNA): TGCGCCAGCAGCACCTACGACAGGGTTTCATCCAATGAGCAGTTCTTC.

The chain combines TRBV6-5 with TRBJ2-1, with 7 positions matching TRBD2. This CDR3 has 15 amino acids. With V trimmed by 0 bases and J by 7 bases, 6 bases remained unmatched. Germline V gene sequence: CDR1 MNHEY, CDR2 SVGAGI. DNA for the CDR3: TGTGCCAGCAGTTACTCGGGCAGGGAGGGGAATGAGCAGTTCTTC. Translating it yields CASSYSGREGNEQFF.

The V call is TRBV18, the J call TRBJ2-6, with D unclear. The CDR3 is 18 residues long. The V end lost 3 bases, the J end lost 0 bases, and 15 bases lay between the germline ends. Germline V gene data show CDR1 as KGHSH and CDR2 as LQKENI. CDR3 residues: CASSPRLTTASGANVLTF. The CDR3 bases are TGTGCCAGCTCACCGCGTCTTACTACGGCCTCTGGGGCCAACGTCCTGACTTTC. Based on the CDR3 plus reference TRBV18 and TRBJ2-6, the full variable domain is NAGVMQNPRHLVRRRGQEARLRCSPMKGHSHVYWYRQLPEEGLKFMVYLQKENIIDESGMPKERFSAEFPKEGPSILRIQQVVRGDSAAYFCASSPRLTTASGANVLTFGAGSRLTVL.

The gene calls are TRBV5-1 and TRBJ2-3; TRBD2 matches 10 bases. The CDR3 is 18 amino acids. With 3 bases clipped from V and 2 bases from J, the junction kept 12 bases outside the gene matches. Germline CDR1 reads SGHRS; CDR2 reads YFSETQ. This CDR3 reads CASSWGTSENPFTDTQYF. The CDR3 DNA follows: TGCGCCAGCAGCTGGGGGACTAGCGAGAATCCTTTCACAGATACGCAGTATTTT.

The V call is TRBV30, the J call TRBJ1-2; no clear D. The CDR3 consists of 13 residues. Germline V gives CDR1 GTSNPN, CDR2 SVGIG (reference sequence). The V and J ends lost 0 bases and 4 bases respectively, with 9 bases between them. Here the CDR3 DNA reads TGTGCCTGGAGTGTACAAGAGGGCTATGGCTACACCTTC. This gives the protein CAWSVQEGYGYTF.

V gene TRBV6-4 combines with J gene TRBJ2-2, with 11 bases lining up with TRBD2. In germline, CDR1 is MRHNA, CDR2 SNTAGT. The CDR3 runs to 18 residues. The junction had 10 bases not matched to a gene; V was cut back by 3 bases and J by 4 bases. The CDR3, as DNA: TGTGCCAGCAGTGAAGTAAAACTAGCGGGAGTAGGCACCGGGGAGCTGTTTTTT. Protein: CASSEVKLAGVGTGELFF.

A few counts support this clone. The chain is built from TRBV12-5 and TRBJ2-1; D is ambiguous. The CDR3 is 15 amino acids. The germline CDR1 and CDR2 sequences are LGHNT and FRNRAP. The V gene lost 5 bases and the J gene lost 0 bases, with 11 bases spanning the gap. CDR3 amino acids: CASGHTPVSYNEQFF. The CDR3 DNA follows: TGTGCTAGTGGTCATACTCCCGTCTCCTACAATGAGCAGTTCTTC.

The V gene is TRBV6-5, the J gene TRBJ2-1; 8 positions agree with TRBD2. Germline V gene lookup returns CDR1 MNHEY and CDR2 SVGAGI. The CDR3 is made up of 12 amino acids. V shed 6 bases and J 9 bases; nucleotides not matched to a gene: 4. The CDR3 sequence: CASRPGGAEQFF. The CDR3 DNA sequence: TGTGCCAGCAGGCCCGGGGGGGCTGAGCAGTTCTTC.

The chain uses TRBV21-1 and TRBJ2-7; TRBD2, the table's D call, was not compared with the DNA. TRBV21-1 is assigned pseudogene status. CDR3 size: 14 residues. The CDR3: CASSVSTYSYEQYF. The CDR3 coding sequence is TGTGCCAGCAGCGTAAGCACTTACTCCTACGAGCAGTACTTC.

Only one count was recorded for this clone. The J gene is TRBJ1-5, the V gene TRBV7-8; weak D call: TRBD1 (6 bases). V gave up 3 bases and J gave up 0 bases, with 18 bases separating them. This CDR3 contains 18 residues. In germline, CDR1 is SGHVS, CDR2 FQNEAQ. The CDR3, as DNA: TGTGCCAGCAGCTTCGCATCGACAGGACCTCATAGCAATCAGCCCCAGCATTTT. Its translation is CASSFASTGPHSNQPQHF.

V usage is TRBV25-1 and J usage is TRBJ1-4; TRBD1 might be the D (6 bases). Germline-derived CDR1 and CDR2 are MGHDK and SYGVNS. The ends were cut back, 5 bases at V and 8 bases at J, with 15 bases in the middle. The CDR3 length is 14 residues. For the CDR3, the DNA is TGTGCCAGCAGTCTGTCTGGGGGCAGGGAAAAACTGTTTTTT. Translated: CASSLSGGREKLFF.

The rearrangement joins TRBV7-2 to TRBJ1-4; the match to TRBD1 covers 8 bases. This CDR3 contains 16 residues. The germline V gene has CDR1 SGHTA and CDR2 FQGNSA. V was clipped by 6 bases and J by 4 bases; unmatched bases: 10. The CDR3 DNA reads TGTGCCAGCAGGATCGGGACAGGCTCTTTTAATGAAAAACTGTTTTTT. It encodes CASRIGTGSFNEKLFF.

J is TRBJ2-1 and V is TRBV5-1; the match to TRBD2 covers 13 bases. The germline V gene has CDR1 SGHRS and CDR2 YFSETQ. The CDR3 sequence is 15 residues long. The V gene end was trimmed by 3 bases and the J gene end by 7 bases; junction bases not matched to a gene: 4. This CDR3 reads CASSWTSGSSNEQFF. The CDR3 DNA sequence: TGCGCCAGCAGCTGGACTAGCGGGAGTAGTAATGAGCAGTTCTTC.

This chain uses TRBV27 with TRBJ2-3; 10 bases are a match to TRBD2. V dropped 2 bases and J dropped 0; count of bases not matched to a gene: 5. Germline V gene data show CDR1 as MNHEY and CDR2 as SMNVEV (reference sequence). The CDR3 is 17 residues long. Here the CDR3 DNA reads TGTGCCAGCAGTTTAGGTAGCGGGGGGCAAAGCACAGATACGCAGTATTTT. It codes for CASSLGSGGQSTDTQYF.

The V gene is TRBV11-2, the J gene TRBJ2-2; possible D gene TRBD2, 5 bases. Germline loops: CDR1 SGHAT, CDR2 FQNNGV. The CDR3 extends over 16 amino acids. Trimming took 3 bases from V and 0 from J, leaving 11 bases between them. In DNA form, the CDR3 reads TGTGCCAGCAGCTTTACGACTATTCCGAACACCGGGGAGCTGTTTTTT. Protein product: CASSFTTIPNTGELFF.

V is TRBV6-5 and J is TRBJ1-4; 7 positions match TRBD1. Germline CDR1 reads MNHEY; CDR2 reads SVGAGI. J was trimmed by 6 bases and V by 4 bases; bases with no gene match: 5. There are 14 residues in the CDR3. CDR3 protein: CASSSTGLDEKLFF. Here the CDR3 DNA reads TGTGCCAGCAGTTCGACAGGGTTGGATGAAAAACTGTTTTTT.

V is TRBV6-1 and J is TRBJ2-2; TRBD2 agrees at 13 bases. Germline values: CDR1 MNHNS, CDR2 SASEGT. V dropped 6 bases and J dropped 7; count of bases not matched to a gene: 5. The CDR3 has 15 residues. The CDR3 DNA reads TGTGCCAGCAGCCCGGGACTAGCGGGATTCGGGGAGCTGTTTTTT. Its protein product is CASSPGLAGFGELFF.

The chain carries TRBV6-1 and TRBJ2-2, with TRBD2 matching 7 bases. CDR1 MNHNS and CDR2 SASEGT come from the germline V gene. V was pared by 8 bases and J by 4 bases, with 10 bases of the junction left unmatched. The CDR3 has 15 residues. CDR3 in DNA: TGTGCCAGCGTCGGCGGGGGAGTAGGCACCGGGGAGCTGTTTTTT. Encoded protein: CASVGGGVGTGELFF.

The V call is TRBV11-2, the J call TRBJ1-2; D is ambiguous. The germline V and J ends were trimmed by 3 bases and 12 bases, with 11 bases remaining between them. There are 11 residues in the CDR3. Per germline, CDR1 SGHAT and CDR2 FQNNGV. CDR3: CASSFRGWDTF. The CDR3 DNA follows: TGTGCCAGCAGCTTCCGGGGATGGGACACCTTC. The full variable domain, completed using reference TRBV11-2 and TRBJ1-2, is EAGVAQSPRYKIIEKRQSVAFWCNPISGHATLYWYQQILGQGPKLLIQFQNNGVVDDSQLPKDRFSAERLKGVDSTLKIQPAKLEDSAVYLCASSFRGWDTFGSGTRLTVV.

Only a few counts were recorded for this clone. This chain links TRBV7-2 with TRBJ2-5; the D gene is possibly TRBD1 (6 bases). The CDR3 runs to 14 residues. V lost 1 base to trimming and J lost 5 bases, with 11 bases between them. Per germline, CDR1 SGHTA and CDR2 FQGNSA. The CDR3 loop is CASSLVAGAETQYF. The CDR3, as DNA: TGTGCCAGCAGCTTAGTTGCAGGGGCCGAGACCCAGTACTTC.

The chain recombines TRBV6-5 with TRBJ1-4; 7 nucleotides align to TRBD1. Germline V gene sequence: CDR1 MNHEY, CDR2 SVGAGI. This CDR3 is 14 amino acids long. Germline trimming cut 2 bases from V and 6 bases from J; bases unmatched to any gene: 3. The CDR3 region has the DNA TGTGCCAGCAGTTACGAAACAGGGGATGAAAAACTGTTTTTT. It is translated as CASSYETGDEKLFF.

The rearrangement joins TRBV2 to TRBJ1-1; the match to TRBD1 covers 9 bases. V shed 6 bases, J shed 5 bases, and the junction held 7 bases outside the gene matches. The CDR3 runs to 14 residues. Germline CDR1 SNHLY, CDR2 FYNNEI. The CDR3 sequence is CASSDGTGRTEAFF. CDR3 in DNA: TGTGCCAGCAGCGATGGGACAGGGCGAACTGAAGCTTTCTTT.